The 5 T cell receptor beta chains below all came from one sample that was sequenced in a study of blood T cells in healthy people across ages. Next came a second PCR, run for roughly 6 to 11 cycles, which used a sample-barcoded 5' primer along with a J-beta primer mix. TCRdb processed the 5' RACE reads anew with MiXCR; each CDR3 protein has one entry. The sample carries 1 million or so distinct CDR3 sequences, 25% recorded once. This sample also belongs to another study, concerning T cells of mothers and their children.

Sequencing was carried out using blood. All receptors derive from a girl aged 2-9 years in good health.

The CDR3 sequence: CASSHTTGDTEAFF. The CDR3 coding sequence is TGCGCCAGCAGCCACACGACAGGGGACACTGAAGCTTTCTTT. This chain links TRBV4-1 with TRBJ1-1; 8 bases line up with TRBD1. V dropped 3 bases and J dropped 3; count of bases not matched to a gene: 3. Germline CDR1 reads MGHRA; CDR2 reads YSYEKL. CDR3 size: 14 residues.

The CDR3 region has the DNA TGCAGCGGCTACAGGGGTAACATTCAGTACTTC. Protein sequence: CSGYRGNIQYF. J is TRBJ2-4 and V is TRBV29-1; 7 nucleotides line up with TRBD1. This CDR3 region has 11 residues. The ends lost 7 bases at V and 7 bases at J; junction bases unmatched: 4. Germline-derived CDR1 and CDR2 are SQVTM and ANQGSEA.

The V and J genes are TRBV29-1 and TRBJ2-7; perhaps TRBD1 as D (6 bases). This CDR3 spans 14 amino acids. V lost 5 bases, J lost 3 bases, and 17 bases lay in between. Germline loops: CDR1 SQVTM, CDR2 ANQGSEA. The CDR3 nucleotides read TGCAGCGTTCTCGGACAGCCGTCGAGCTACGAGCAGTACTTC. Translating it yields CSVLGQPSSYEQYF.

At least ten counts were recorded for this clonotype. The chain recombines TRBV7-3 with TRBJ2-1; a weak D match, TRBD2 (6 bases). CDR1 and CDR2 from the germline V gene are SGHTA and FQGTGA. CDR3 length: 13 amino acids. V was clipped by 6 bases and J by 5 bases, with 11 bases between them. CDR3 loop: CASSSGLNNEQFF. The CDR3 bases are TGTGCCAGCAGTTCGGGACTTAACAATGAGCAGTTCTTC.

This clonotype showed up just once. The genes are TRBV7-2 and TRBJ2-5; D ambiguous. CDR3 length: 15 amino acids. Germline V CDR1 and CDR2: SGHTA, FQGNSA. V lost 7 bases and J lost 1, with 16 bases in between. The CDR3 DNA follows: TGTGCCAGCACCCTAACCGGGCAGGTCCAAGAGACCCAGTACTTC. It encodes CASTLTGQVQETQYF.